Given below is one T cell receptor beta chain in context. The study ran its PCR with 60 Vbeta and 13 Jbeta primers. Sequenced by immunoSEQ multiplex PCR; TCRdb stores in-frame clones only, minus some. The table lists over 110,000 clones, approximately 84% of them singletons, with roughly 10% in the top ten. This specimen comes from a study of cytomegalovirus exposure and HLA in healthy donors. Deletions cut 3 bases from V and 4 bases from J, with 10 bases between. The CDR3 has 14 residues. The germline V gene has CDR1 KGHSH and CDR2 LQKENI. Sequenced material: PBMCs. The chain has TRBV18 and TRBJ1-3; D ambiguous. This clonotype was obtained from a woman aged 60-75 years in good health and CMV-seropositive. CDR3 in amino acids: CASSPTTEGNTIYF. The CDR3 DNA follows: TGTGCCAGCTCACCTACTACGGAAGGAAACACCATATATTTT.